This entry describes one TCR beta chain. Antigen: not known. This sample is drawn from a study of T cells in Graves' hyperthyroidism and ophthalmopathy. Uncontrolled infection, other autoimmune disease, pregnancy or lactation disqualified patients from enrolment. Diagnoses rested on clinical symptoms, serum thyroxine and TRAb, thyroid ultrasound and orbital computed tomography. Study-level results: Most expanded thyroid clonotypes above 0.001 also appeared in blood.

TCR beta CDR3 sequences were amplified from RNA transcripts. The primer set for the first-round RT-PCR of the TCR CDR3 was HTBI. TCRdb recomputed calls from the multiplex PCR reads with MiXCR, one row per CDR3 protein. The sample carries a few hundred thousand distinct CDR3 sequences, approximately 25% recorded once. This TCR was recovered from a middle-aged man with Graves' hyperthyroidism. The material sequenced was blood.

CDR3 sequence: CATRGARGPDTQYF. Here the CDR3 DNA reads TGTGCCACCCGAGGGGCCAGGGGACCAGATACGCAGTATTTT. The chain combines TRBV10-3 with TRBJ2-3; maybe TRBD1 (6 bases). The V end lost 10 bases, the J end lost 4 bases, and 18 bases lay between the germline ends. Germline CDR1 and CDR2: ENHRY and SYGVKD. This CDR3 contains 14 residues.